The text below deals with one TCR beta chain. Its matching antigen is unknown. TCRdb's table, derived via immunoSEQ multiplex PCR, lists solely in-frame clones and lacks some. The sample holds around 2,000,000 clones, around 95% seen once. Germline-derived CDR1 and CDR2 are LNHNV and YYDKDF (reference sequence). This CDR3 is 14 amino acids long. The V end was cut by 8 bases, the J end by 1 base, with 11 bases between. The sample originates from a study of shared clonotypes between healthy human individuals. Study-level points and caveats: Naive subsets generally had larger estimated richness than memory subsets. When compared with the clonotypes that were shared by all four sorted-subset donors, the non-shared clonotypes turned out to have lower generation probabilities.

The V gene is TRBV15, the J gene TRBJ2-2, with D unresolved. This TCR was recovered from a man between 18 and 29 years old in good health. The material sequenced was naive CD4+ T cells sorted from blood. Subset in this sample: CD45RA+ positively selected. CDR3 coding DNA: TGTGCCACCGAACCGGATGAGAACACCGGGGAGCTGTTTTTT. Encoded protein: CATEPDENTGELFF.